Listed here are 3 T cell receptor beta chains from one sample, sequenced in a study of blood T cell repertoires in COVID-19. Clones were sequenced by immunoSEQ multiplex PCR, and TCRdb holds only the in-frame ones, with some missing. The table includes some 85,000 clones, roughly 80% detected once. Source material: peripheral blood. These receptors all come from an older man with COVID-19, enrolled during active disease.

The chain has TRBV6-5 and TRBJ1-1, with a tentative D call TRBD1 (5 bases). Germline V gives CDR1 MNHEY, CDR2 SVGAGI. The CDR3 is made up of 12 amino acids. CDR3 loop: CVAAGWNTEAFF. As DNA, the CDR3 is TGTGTTGCGGCAGGGTGGAACACTGAAGCTTTCTTT.

This chain uses TRBV6-5 with TRBJ2-7; D is unresolved. The CDR3 covers 15 residues. Germline V gene sequence: CDR1 MNHEY, CDR2 SVGAGI. V dropped 2 bases and J dropped 0 bases, with 11 bases sitting between them. In nucleotides, the CDR3 is TGTGCCAGCAGTTACAGCTACCTCAACTCCTACGAGCAGTACTTC. Encoded protein: CASSYSYLNSYEQYF.

The table lists this clone with a few counts. The DNA of the CDR3 is TGTGCCAGCAGTTCTTTGGGACATGGGACTGAAGCTTTCTTT. It is translated as CASSSLGHGTEAFF. The genes are TRBV28 and TRBJ1-1, with a weak D call TRBD1 (6 bases). Germline CDR1 and CDR2: MDHEN and SYDVKM. The CDR3 extends over 14 amino acids. V was trimmed by 4 bases and J by 5 bases, leaving 14 bases between them.